This TCR beta chain was identified in a study of CD8+CD57+ T cells in acquired aplastic anemia. On the study more broadly: Each DNA sample taken from sorted CD4+ and CD8+ cells came to about 3 ug on average.

The template used for profiling TCR beta VDJ and CDR3 was genomic DNA. From the reads, TCRdb called clonotypes with MiXCR, one entry per CDR3 protein. The data show about 180,000 distinct CDR3 sequences, with 63% seen just once and 42% held by the top ten. The sequenced patients had an expansion of CD8+CD57+ cells seen by flow cytometry. Diagnosis of severe acquired aplastic anemia applied to all patients. Ten or more counts support this clonotype. The clonotype originates from a human donor with aplastic anemia. The specimen sequenced was sorted CD4+, CD8+, or CD8+CD57+ T cells (not recorded which) from PBMCs.

The CDR3 DNA reads as TGCGCCAGCAGCCAAGGTGCGGCTAACTATGGCTACACCTTC. It encodes CASSQGAANYGYTF. This chain joins TRBV4-1 and TRBJ1-2; D gene uncertain. Germline V CDR1 and CDR2: MGHRA, YSYEKL. The length of the CDR3 is 14 residues. V was pared by 1 base and J by 0 bases, with 6 bases between.